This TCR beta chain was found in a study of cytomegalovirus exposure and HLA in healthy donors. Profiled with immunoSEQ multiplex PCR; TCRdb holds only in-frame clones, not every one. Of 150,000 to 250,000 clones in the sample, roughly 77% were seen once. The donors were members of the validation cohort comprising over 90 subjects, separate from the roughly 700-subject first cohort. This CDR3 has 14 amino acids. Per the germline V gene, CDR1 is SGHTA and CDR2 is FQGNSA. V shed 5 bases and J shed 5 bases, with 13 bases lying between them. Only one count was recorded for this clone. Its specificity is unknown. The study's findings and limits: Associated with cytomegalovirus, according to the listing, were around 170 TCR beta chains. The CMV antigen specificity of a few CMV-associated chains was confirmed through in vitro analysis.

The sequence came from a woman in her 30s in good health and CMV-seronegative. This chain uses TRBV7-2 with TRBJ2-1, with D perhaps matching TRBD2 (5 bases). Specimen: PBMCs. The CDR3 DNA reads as TGTGCCAGCAGCCTCGACTACCCAAACAATGAGCAGTTCTTC. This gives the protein CASSLDYPNNEQFF.